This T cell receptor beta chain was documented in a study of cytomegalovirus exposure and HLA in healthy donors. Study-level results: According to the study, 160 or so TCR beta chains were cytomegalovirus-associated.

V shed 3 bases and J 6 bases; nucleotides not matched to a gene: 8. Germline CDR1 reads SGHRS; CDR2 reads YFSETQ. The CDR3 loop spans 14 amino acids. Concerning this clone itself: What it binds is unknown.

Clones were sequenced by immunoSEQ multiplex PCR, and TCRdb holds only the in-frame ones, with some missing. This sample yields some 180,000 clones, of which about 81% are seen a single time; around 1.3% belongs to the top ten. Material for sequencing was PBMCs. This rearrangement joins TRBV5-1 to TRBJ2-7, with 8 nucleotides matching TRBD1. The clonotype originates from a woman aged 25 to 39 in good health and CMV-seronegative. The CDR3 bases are TGCGCCAGCAGCTGGGGACAGGATTTGAGCGAGCAGTACTTC. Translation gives CASSWGQDLSEQYF.